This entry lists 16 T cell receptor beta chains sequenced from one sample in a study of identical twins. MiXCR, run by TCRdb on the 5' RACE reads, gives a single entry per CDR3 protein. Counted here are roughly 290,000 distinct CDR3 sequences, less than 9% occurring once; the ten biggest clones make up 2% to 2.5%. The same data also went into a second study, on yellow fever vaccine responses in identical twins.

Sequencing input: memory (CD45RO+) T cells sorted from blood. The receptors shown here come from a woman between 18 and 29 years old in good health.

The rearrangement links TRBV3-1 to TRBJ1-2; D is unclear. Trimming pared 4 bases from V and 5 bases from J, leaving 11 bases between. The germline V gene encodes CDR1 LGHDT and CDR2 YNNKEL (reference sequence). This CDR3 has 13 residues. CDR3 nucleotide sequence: TGTGCCAGCAGCCGCGGACGGAGGTATGGCTACACCTTC. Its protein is CASSRGRRYGYTF.

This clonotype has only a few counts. For the CDR3, the DNA is TGTGCCAGCAGTTCCGGTGTGACAGGGTGGGACAGTGAAGCTTTCTTT. It specifies CASSSGVTGWDSEAFF. The chain couples TRBV27 to TRBJ1-1, with 7 nucleotides matching TRBD1. The germline gives CDR1 MNHEY, CDR2 SMNVEV (reference sequence). The trim removed 4 bases at V and 7 bases at J, leaving 15 bases unmatched. The CDR3 totals 16 residues.

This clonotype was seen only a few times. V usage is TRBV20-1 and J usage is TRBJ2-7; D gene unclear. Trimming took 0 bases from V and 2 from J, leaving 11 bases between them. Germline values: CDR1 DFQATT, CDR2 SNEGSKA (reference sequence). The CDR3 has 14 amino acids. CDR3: CSARDMSKAYEQYF. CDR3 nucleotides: TGCAGTGCTAGAGATATGAGCAAGGCCTACGAGCAGTACTTC.

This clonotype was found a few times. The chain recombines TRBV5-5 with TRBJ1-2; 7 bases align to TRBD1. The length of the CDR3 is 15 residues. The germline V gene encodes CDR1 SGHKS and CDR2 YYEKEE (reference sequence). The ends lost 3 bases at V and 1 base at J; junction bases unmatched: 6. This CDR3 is CASSYLNRGNYGYTF. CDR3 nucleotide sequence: TGTGCCAGCAGCTACCTTAACAGGGGTAACTATGGCTACACCTTC.

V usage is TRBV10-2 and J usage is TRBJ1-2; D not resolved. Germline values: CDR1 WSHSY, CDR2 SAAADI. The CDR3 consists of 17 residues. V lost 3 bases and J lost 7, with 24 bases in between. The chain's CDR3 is CASSDLSAREDLAGYTF. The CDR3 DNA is TGCGCCAGCAGTGATTTGTCGGCTAGGGAGGACCTGGCTGGCTACACCTTC.

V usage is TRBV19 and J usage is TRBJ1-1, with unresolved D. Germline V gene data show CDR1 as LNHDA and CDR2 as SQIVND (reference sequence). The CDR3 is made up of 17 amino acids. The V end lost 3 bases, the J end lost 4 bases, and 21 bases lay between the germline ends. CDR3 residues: CASSIFSGGSSATEAFF. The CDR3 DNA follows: TGTGCCAGTAGTATCTTCTCGGGAGGAAGTTCCGCCACTGAAGCTTTCTTT. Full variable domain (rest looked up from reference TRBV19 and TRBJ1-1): DGGITQSPKYLFRKEGQNVTLSCEQNLNHDAMYWYRQDPGQGLRLIYYSQIVNDFQKGDIAEGYSVSREKKESFPLTVTSAQKNPTAFYLCASSIFSGGSSATEAFFGQGTRLTVV.

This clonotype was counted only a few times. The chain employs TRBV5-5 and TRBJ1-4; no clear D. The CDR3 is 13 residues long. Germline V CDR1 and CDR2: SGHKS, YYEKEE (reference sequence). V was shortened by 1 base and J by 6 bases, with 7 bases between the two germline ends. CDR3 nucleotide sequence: TGTGCCAGCAGCTTGACTACAGATGAAAAACTGTTTTTT. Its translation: CASSLTTDEKLFF.

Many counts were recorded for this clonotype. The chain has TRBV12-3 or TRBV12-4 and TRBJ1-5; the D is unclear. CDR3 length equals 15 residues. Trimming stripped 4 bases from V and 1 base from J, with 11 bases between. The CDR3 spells CASSSNKRSNQPQHF. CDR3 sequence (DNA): TGTGCCAGCAGTTCCAATAAACGGAGCAATCAGCCCCAGCATTTT.

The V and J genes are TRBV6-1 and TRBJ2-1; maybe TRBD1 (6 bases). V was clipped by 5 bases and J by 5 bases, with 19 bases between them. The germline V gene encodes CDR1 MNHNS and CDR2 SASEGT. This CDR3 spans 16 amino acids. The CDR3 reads CASSKGMRGKNNEQFF. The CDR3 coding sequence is TGTGCCAGCAGTAAGGGCATGAGGGGGAAAAACAATGAGCAGTTCTTC.

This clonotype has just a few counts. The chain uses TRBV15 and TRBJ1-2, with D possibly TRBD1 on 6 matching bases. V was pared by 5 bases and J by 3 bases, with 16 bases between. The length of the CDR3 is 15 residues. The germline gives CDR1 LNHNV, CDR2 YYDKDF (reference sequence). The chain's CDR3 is CATSVDRSADYGYTF. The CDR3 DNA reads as TGTGCCACCAGCGTCGACAGGAGTGCGGACTATGGCTACACCTTC.

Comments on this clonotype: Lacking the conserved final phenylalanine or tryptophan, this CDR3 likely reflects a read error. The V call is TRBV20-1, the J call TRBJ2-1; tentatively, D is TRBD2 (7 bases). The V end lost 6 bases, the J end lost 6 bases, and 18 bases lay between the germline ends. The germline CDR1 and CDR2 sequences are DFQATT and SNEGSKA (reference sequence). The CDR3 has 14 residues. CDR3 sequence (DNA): TGCAGTGCCAGGGGTCTAGCGGATCTCAATGAGCAGTTCTCC. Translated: CSARGLADLNEQFS.

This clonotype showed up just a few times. The CDR3 sequence: CASRVAGGNTGELFF. The CDR3 nucleotides read TGTGCCAGCAGGGTAGCGGGAGGGAACACCGGGGAGCTGTTTTTT. This chain joins TRBV2 and TRBJ2-2; TRBD2 agrees at 10 bases. Trimming took 6 bases from V and 1 from J; bases not matched to a gene: 2. CDR1 is SNHLY, CDR2 FYNNEI, per germline. This CDR3 is 15 amino acids long.

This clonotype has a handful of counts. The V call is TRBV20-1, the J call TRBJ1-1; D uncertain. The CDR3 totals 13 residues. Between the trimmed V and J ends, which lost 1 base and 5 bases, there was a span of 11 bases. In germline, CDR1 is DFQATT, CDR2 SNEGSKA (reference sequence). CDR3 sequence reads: CSARGGLQTEAFF. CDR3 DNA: TGCAGTGCTAGAGGGGGTCTACAGACTGAAGCTTTCTTT.

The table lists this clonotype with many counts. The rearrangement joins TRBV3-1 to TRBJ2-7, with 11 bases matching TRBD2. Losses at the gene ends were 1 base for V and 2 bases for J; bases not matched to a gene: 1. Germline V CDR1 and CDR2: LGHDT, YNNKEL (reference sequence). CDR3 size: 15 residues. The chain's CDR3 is CASSQGSGGAYEQYV. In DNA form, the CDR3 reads TGTGCCAGCAGCCAAGGTAGCGGGGGGGCCTACGAGCAGTACGTC.

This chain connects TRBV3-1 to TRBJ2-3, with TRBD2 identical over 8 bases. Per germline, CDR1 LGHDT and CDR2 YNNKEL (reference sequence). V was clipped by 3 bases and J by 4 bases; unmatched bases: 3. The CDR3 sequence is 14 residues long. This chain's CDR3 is CASSHGLAPDTQYF. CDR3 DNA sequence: TGTGCCAGCAGCCATGGACTAGCTCCAGATACGCAGTATTTT.

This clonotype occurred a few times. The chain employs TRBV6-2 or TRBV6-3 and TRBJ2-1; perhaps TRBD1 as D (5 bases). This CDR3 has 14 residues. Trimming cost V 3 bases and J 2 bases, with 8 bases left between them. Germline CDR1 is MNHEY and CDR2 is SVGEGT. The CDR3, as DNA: TGTGCCAGCAGTTATTGGACAACCTACAATGAGCAGTTCTTC. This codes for CASSYWTTYNEQFF.